This TCR beta chain comes out of a study of siplizumab effects on memory and regulatory T cells. Whole-study findings and limits: Alloreactive sequences tracing back to unstimulated CD4+ memory cells fell significantly with siplizumab. With siplizumab, Treg-derived clones averaged approximately 66% of mappable alloreactive CD4+ clones, versus 25% to 30% in controls. In unstimulated cells, naive T cells appeared more diverse than memory T cells and seemed major alloresponse contributors.

This clone was counted a single time. Antigen unknown. Some clones are missing from TCRdb's copy, which holds only in-frame ones; the method was immunoSEQ multiplex PCR. The sample carries 60,000 to 70,000 clones, over 75% recorded once. Germline V gene lookup returns CDR1 SGDLS and CDR2 YYNGEE. The CDR3 consists of 15 residues. The junction had 6 bases not matched to a gene; V was cut back by 3 bases and J by 3 bases. The gene calls are TRBV9 and TRBJ2-1; 7 bases align to TRBD2. The TCR sequence derives from a human donor in good health. Material for sequencing was Tregs sorted from blood. The CDR3 DNA reads as TGTGCCAGCAGCGCCCGTGGGGGGGGCTACAATGAGCAGTTCTTC. This encodes CASSARGGGYNEQFF.